What follows is one TCR beta chain and its context. Its binding antigen is unknown. Base-call qualities are not available, and no considerably larger clone is one nucleotide away. CDR1 and CDR2, looked up from the germline V gene (reference sequence), are MNHEY and SMNVEV. Deletion took 9 bases off V and 9 bases off J, with a span of 18 bases between the germline ends. Spanning cysteine to phenylalanine, the CDR3 consists of 13 amino acids. The CDR3 DNA has 39 bases and is translated from base 1. Library preparation employed 5' RACE. TCRdb shows the sequencer as Illumina HiSeq 2500. The second PCR ran for about 6 to 11 cycles and used a J-beta primer mix along with a sample-barcoded 5' primer. A template-switch 5' adaptor carrying 12 random nucleotides introduced a unique molecular identifier onto each TCR beta cDNA molecule. Each sample yielded at least 2.5 million CDR3-containing paired-end reads. The Mint cDNA synthesis kit, primed by a TRBC-specific oligonucleotide, was used to synthesize first-strand cDNA from all RNA. After uracil-DNA glycosylase treatment, a first 18-cycle PCR used universal primers M1SS and BC2_uni_R on all cDNA. On the study's bioinformatics: Normalization of each sample was performed by random selection of 1 million high-quality reads, each carrying a distinct molecular identifier. Reads with shared molecular identifiers were discarded instead of being binned into consensus sequences. MiTCR, run with a Q25 quality threshold and the strictest error-elimination algorithm, handled CDR3 identification, clonotype clustering and error correction. A nonparametric unseen species model using Euler transformation provided a lower-bound estimate of total TCR beta diversity. TCRdb passed the public sequencing reads through fastp at Q25 and MiXCR, retaining productive beta sequences. Records with the same CDR3 protein are collapsed into one entry carrying the most frequent genes and DNA. Here the V and J calls rest on TCRdb's processing, not on the authors' analysis. Within this sample are about 1.7 million distinct CDR3 sequences, with roughly 30% of them counted one time only. The ten top clones hold 7.7% of the sample.

The roughly 39 donors, aged about 6 to 100 years, were systemically healthy Caucasian individuals from Russia. Each donor gave approximately 9.3 milliliters of peripheral blood, collected into EDTA-treated Vacutainer tubes. PBMCs were isolated by Ficoll-Paque density-gradient centrifugation, with at least 7 million obtained per sample. Trizol reagent was used to extract total RNA from the PBMCs, yielding at least 5 micrograms per sample. Naive CD45RAhigh/CD27high T cell percentages were measured by flow cytometry on a PBMC aliquot from every donor. These data originate in a study of blood T cells in healthy people across ages (dated by TCRdb to 2014 to 2015). Some background on the complete study: In model experiments, template switching captured about one uniquely barcoded TCR beta cDNA molecule for every two T cells. To track age-related changes in TCR beta repertoire diversity, the study relied on deep sequencing normalized with unique cDNA molecular identifiers. The study analyzed two additional independent replicas of 1 million unique cDNA reads from the same blood draw for two donors, one aged 18 to 29 and one aged 80 or older. The donors were divided into four age groups: young (average approximately 17 years), middle-aged (around 37), aged (approximately 62) and long-lived (around 80). To avoid experimental bias, donors of different ages were distributed randomly across sequencing lanes. The research as a whole found: The percentage of naive T cells measured by flow cytometry correlated strongly with observed TCR beta diversity. As age increased, observed TCR beta diversity per million T cells dropped in a roughly linear way, and a significant reduction was already evident by age 40. Total diversity estimates from one million sequenced T cells were considered lower bounds and underestimates. Donor CMV infection status was unknown, potentially confounding age-related changes in expanded clonotypes. The long-lived group showed more naive CD4+ T cells, fewer expanded clones and increased TCR diversity than the aged group, suggesting age selection. Since profiling was done on bulk unsorted PBMCs, naive and antigen-experienced compartments could not be conclusively compared.

The V and J segments used are TRBV27 and TRBJ1-5, with no confidently assigned D gene. The source of this sequence is a young woman in good health. The sample taken for sequencing was blood. The nucleotide sequence is given as TGTGCCAGTAGACTAGGACCATGGTTGCCCCAGCATTTT. This yields the protein CASRLGPWLPQHF.